Listed here are 11 T cell receptor beta chains from one sample, sequenced in a study of control samples from healthy donors and cancer patients. The protocol was immunoSEQ multiplex PCR, while the TCRdb copy is restricted to in-frame clones and leaves out a portion. The sample has some 82,000 clones, about 90% seen once. Sequences were obtained from blood. The origin of the receptors is a man between 50 and 59 years old in good health.

The V call is TRBV4-3, the J call TRBJ1-4; no firm D call. This CDR3 has 17 residues. In germline, CDR1 is LGHNA, CDR2 YSLEER. Deletions cut 0 bases from V and 4 bases from J, with 15 bases between. As DNA, the CDR3 is TGCGCCAGCAGCCAAGAGTGGGTCGCCGGAGGTAATGAAAAACTGTTTTTT. Translated: CASSQEWVAGGNEKLFF.

The chain couples TRBV7-2 to TRBJ2-7; D assignment may be TRBD1 or TRBD2 (6 bases each). CDR1 and CDR2 from the germline V gene are SGHTA and FQGNSA. This CDR3 has 17 amino acids. Trimming removed 4 bases at V and 1 base at J, with 20 bases between. Here the CDR3 DNA reads TGTGCCAGCAGCTCTTGGAGGGAGGACAGCTCTTCCTACGAGCAGTACTTC. Its translation is CASSSWREDSSSYEQYF.

V usage is TRBV7-9 and J usage is TRBJ2-3; 7 nucleotides line up with TRBD2. Trimming took 5 bases from V and 3 from J; bases not matched to a gene: 11. The CDR3 loop spans 16 amino acids. Germline V gene sequence: CDR1 SEHNR, CDR2 FQNEAQ (reference sequence). The CDR3 DNA reads as TGTGCCAGCAGCCCACCACGCAGGGAGGGGACAGATACGCAGTATTTT. Protein: CASSPPRREGTDTQYF. Filled out from reference TRBV7-9 and TRBJ2-3, the complete variable domain reads DTGVSQNPRHKITKRGQNVTFRCDPISEHNRLYWYRQTLGQGPEFLTYFQNEAQLEKSRLLSDRFSAERPKGSFSTLEIQRTEQGDSAMYLCASSPPRREGTDTQYFGPGTRLTVL.

In this sample, this clone turned up once. This chain joins TRBV9 and TRBJ2-2; perhaps TRBD1 as D (6 bases). Deletions cut 5 bases from V and 2 bases from J, with 10 bases between. This CDR3 has 14 amino acids. Germline CDR1 reads SGDLS; CDR2 reads YYNGEE. The CDR3 nucleotides read TGTGCCAGCAGTACAGGGCCCAACACCGGGGAGCTGTTTTTT. This gives the protein CASSTGPNTGELFF.

The chain is built from TRBV24-1 and TRBJ1-5; TRBD1 matches 10 bases. The length of the CDR3 is 15 residues. Germline lookup yields CDR1 KGHDR and CDR2 SFDVKD. V lost 5 bases, J lost 5 bases, and 5 bases stayed unmatched. The CDR3: CATSGGQGSYQPQHF. The CDR3 DNA reads TGTGCCACCAGTGGGGGACAGGGGAGTTATCAGCCCCAGCATTTT.

The CDR3 DNA sequence: TGTGCCAGCAGTTCTCCTGGCCCGACGTATGGCTACACCTTC. Amino acids: CASSSPGPTYGYTF. The chain recombines TRBV6-5 with TRBJ1-2; D call uncertain. V lost 4 bases, J lost 5 bases, and 14 bases lay in between. The CDR3 runs to 14 residues. Germline assignment: CDR1 MNHEY and CDR2 SVGAGI.

The chain employs TRBV6-1 and TRBJ1-2; D remains ambiguous. Trimming took off 2 bases at V and 4 bases at J, with 14 bases between the two ends. The CDR3 runs 15 residues. Germline V lookup: CDR1 MNHNS, CDR2 SASEGT. DNA for the CDR3: TGTGCCAGCAGTGAATTTGTGGTTCCAGGCTATGGCTACACCTTC. Translation: CASSEFVVPGYGYTF.

The chain couples TRBV7-2 to TRBJ2-1; D is perhaps TRBD2 (6 bases). Trimming removed 7 bases from V and 6 bases from J, with 28 bases in between. Germline V lookup: CDR1 SGHTA, CDR2 FQGNSA. The CDR3 consists of 18 residues. The CDR3 DNA reads as TGTGCCAGCAATCCCTGGTCTGGGGGAGGTCCGCTTGGCAATGAGCAGTTCTTC. Amino acids: CASNPWSGGGPLGNEQFF.

This chain connects TRBV30 to TRBJ1-1; D uncertain. Per the germline V gene, CDR1 is GTSNPN and CDR2 is SVGIG (reference sequence). V was cut by 5 bases and J by 3 bases, with 10 bases left in between. The CDR3 contains 12 residues. CDR3 nucleotide sequence: TGTGCCTGGGGTCCGGGGTACACTGAAGCTTTCTTT. Its translation is CAWGPGYTEAFF.

The chain employs TRBV30 and TRBJ2-1, with a weak D call TRBD2 (7 bases). The CDR3 runs to 13 residues. The V end was cut by 7 bases, the J end by 5 bases, with 15 bases between. Germline V gives CDR1 GTSNPN, CDR2 SVGIG (reference sequence). The CDR3 sequence: CASTAGAHNEQFF. The CDR3 bases are TGTGCCTCCACGGCGGGGGCACACAATGAGCAGTTCTTC.

This clone was found a few times. The CDR3 reads CASSRGREQYF. Written as DNA, the CDR3 is TGTGCCAGCAGCCGAGGACGGGAACAGTACTTC. The rearrangement uses TRBV28 and TRBJ2-4, with TRBD2 as a possible D gene (5 bases). The CDR3 loop spans 11 amino acids. V was trimmed by 6 bases and J by 13 bases, leaving 13 bases between them. Germline V gives CDR1 MDHEN, CDR2 SYDVKM.